This T cell receptor beta chain was captured in a study of blood T cell repertoires in COVID-19. Measured with immunoSEQ multiplex PCR; TCRdb has only the in-frame clones, and not every one. This table holds roughly 70,000 clones, more than 85% found once. This CDR3 contains 13 residues. CDR1 SEHNR and CDR2 FQNEAQ come from the germline V gene (reference sequence). This clone was counted a single time. The junction differs from germline at one of its ends, possibly a read error. The V gene is TRBV7-9, the J gene TRBJ2-5; possibly TRBD1 for D (6 bases). The sample comprised peripheral blood. The TCR was taken from a human donor with active COVID-19. The donor label of this sample is uncertain. The CDR3 loop reads CASSSGQPEAQYF. The CDR3 DNA follows: TGTGCCAGCAGCTCAGGACAGCCAGAGGCCCAGTACTTC.